Each of the 14 T cell receptor beta chains below was sequenced from the same sample in a study of T cell repertoires in cytomegalovirus infection. TCRdb called the reads again in MiXCR, with one record for every CDR3 protein. Altogether some 24,000 distinct CDR3 sequences are present, 20% to 25% being singletons, with the ten largest covering 91%. No antigen has been identified for these receptors. This sample comprised CD8+ T cells from cultured PBMCs, obtained from culture after CMV antigen stimulation. The source of these receptors is a human donor in good health (CMV status not recorded). Some clones in this sample may be carry-over from other donors' samples.

This clonotype has more than one count but fewer than ten. This chain uses TRBV7-9 with TRBJ2-3; 8 bases line up with TRBD2. With V trimmed by 4 bases and J by 2 bases, 5 bases remained unmatched. Germline CDR1 reads SEHNR; CDR2 reads FQNEAQ (reference sequence). The CDR3 consists of 15 residues. This CDR3 reads CASSSAGAITDTQYF. The DNA of the CDR3 is TGTGCCAGCAGCTCAGCGGGGGCAATCACAGATACGCAGTATTTT.

The chain uses TRBV7-2 and TRBJ2-5; tentatively, D is TRBD2 (5 bases). V lost 4 bases and J 1 base, leaving 10 bases between the germline ends. In germline, CDR1 is SGHTA, CDR2 FQGNSA. The CDR3 extends over 14 amino acids. CDR3 residues: CASSYLAAQETQYF. CDR3 DNA sequence: TGTGCCAGCAGCTACCTAGCAGCCCAAGAGACCCAGTACTTC.

The V gene is TRBV29-1, the J gene TRBJ2-1, with 8 positions matching TRBD1. The CDR3 spans 18 residues. V trimming: 3 bases; J trimming: 8 bases; junction bases outside the gene matches: 21. The germline V gene encodes CDR1 SQVTM and CDR2 ANQGSEA. DNA for the CDR3: TGCAGCGTTGACAAAACGGTGGCGGAGACAGGGGTGACGGATGAGCAGTTCTTC. It translates to CSVDKTVAETGVTDEQFF.

This clonotype was counted ten times or more. This chain joins TRBV10-3 and TRBJ2-5; possibly TRBD2 for D (6 bases). The CDR3 contains 17 residues. Looked up from germline, CDR1 is ENHRY and CDR2 is SYGVKD. The ends were cut back, 0 bases at V and 5 bases at J, with 19 bases in the middle. The CDR3, as DNA: TGTGCCATCAGTGAGTCGGAGGGAAAGTCGGGCGTCGAGACCCAGTACTTC. Protein sequence: CAISESEGKSGVETQYF.

The rearrangement joins TRBV7-8 to TRBJ1-1, with a possible D match to TRBD1 (5 bases). The CDR3 contains 15 residues. The germline CDR1 and CDR2 sequences are SGHVS and FQNEAQ. V lost 2 bases and J 0 bases, leaving 10 bases between the germline ends. The CDR3: CASSLHQGMNTEAFF. The CDR3 DNA is TGTGCCAGCAGCTTACATCAGGGAATGAACACTGAAGCTTTCTTT.

The chain has TRBV20-1 and TRBJ1-5; 12 bases agree with TRBD1. V shed 6 bases and J 1 base; nucleotides not matched to a gene: 4. Germline lookup yields CDR1 DFQATT and CDR2 SNEGSKA (reference sequence). The CDR3 is 15 residues long. CDR3 sequence: CSAYGTGGSNQPQHF. CDR3 DNA sequence: TGCAGTGCCTACGGGACAGGGGGCAGCAATCAGCCCCAGCATTTT.

The rearrangement joins TRBV28 to TRBJ1-1; TRBD1 matches 7 bases. CDR3 length: 16 amino acids. After removal of 3 bases from V and 1 base from J, the junction contained 8 bases not matched to a gene. Germline V gene sequence: CDR1 MDHEN, CDR2 SYDVKM. DNA of the CDR3: TGTGCCAGCAGTTTCGGGGGGGGGACAGAGAACACTGAAGCTTTCTTT. Translation gives CASSFGGGTENTEAFF.

This clonotype was found many times. V gene TRBV7-3 combines with J gene TRBJ2-1; D is perhaps TRBD1 or TRBD2 (5 bases each). V was cut by 8 bases and J by 6 bases, with 14 bases left in between. CDR3 length: 13 amino acids. CDR1 SGHTA and CDR2 FQGTGA come from the germline V gene. CDR3 coding DNA: TGTGCCAGCGCCGTTGGGGGATTCAATGAGCAGTTCTTC. It encodes CASAVGGFNEQFF.

This clonotype has only a few counts. The CDR3 nucleotides read TGTGCCAGCAGTTACTCGATTACGGGTAGCGAGCAGTACTTC. Translated: CASSYSITGSEQYF. V is TRBV6-5 and J is TRBJ2-7; D not certain. Per the germline V gene, CDR1 is MNHEY and CDR2 is SVGAGI. Trimming stripped 0 bases from V and 6 bases from J, with 12 bases between. This CDR3 has 14 residues.

Many counts were recorded for this clonotype. J is TRBJ2-1 and V is TRBV25-1; unclear D gene. The CDR3 covers 12 residues. Trimming removed 2 bases at V and 10 bases at J, with 9 bases between. The V gene's germline CDR1 is MGHDK and CDR2 SYGVNS. For the CDR3, the DNA is TGTGCCAGCAGTGAAGTAGTCTTCGAGCAGTTCTTC. This codes for CASSEVVFEQFF.

This clonotype was seen more than once but under ten times. The V gene is TRBV27, the J gene TRBJ1-6; D is undetermined. V lost 6 bases and J lost 3, with 12 bases in between. The V gene's germline CDR1 is MNHEY and CDR2 SMNVEV (reference sequence). This CDR3 is built from 15 residues. Here the CDR3 DNA reads TGTGCCAGCAGACTTCTTAATCTCTATAATTCACCCCTCCACTTT. This codes for CASRLLNLYNSPLHF.

This clonotype appeared a few times. CDR3 DNA: TGTGCCAGCAGCCTGTCGGCGGGCGGGGAGCTGTTTTTT. This translates into CASSLSAGGELFF. The V gene is TRBV7-6, the J gene TRBJ2-2; possibly TRBD2 for D (5 bases). The germline gives CDR1 SGHVS, CDR2 FNYEAQ. V was trimmed by 5 bases and J by 7 bases, leaving 11 bases between them. The CDR3 spans 13 residues.

This clonotype came up many times. V usage is TRBV6-1 and J usage is TRBJ1-1, with TRBD1 as a possible D gene (6 bases). Trimming took off 3 bases at V and 4 bases at J, with 12 bases between the two ends. The length of the CDR3 is 14 residues. Germline-derived CDR1 and CDR2 are MNHNS and SASEGT. CDR3 nucleotides: TGTGCCAGCAGTGAGTGGGGGGCAGGCACTGAAGCTTTCTTT. It translates to CASSEWGAGTEAFF.

This clonotype appeared many times. The CDR3 is CASSQDMESSYNSPLHF. The CDR3 nucleotides are TGCGCCAGCAGCCAAGATATGGAGAGCTCCTATAATTCACCCCTCCACTTT. The V call is TRBV4-3, the J call TRBJ1-6; D ambiguous. Trimming took off 0 bases at V and 0 bases at J, with 9 bases between the two ends. CDR1 and CDR2 (germline): LGHNA, YSLEER. The length of the CDR3 is 17 residues.